A single sample gave rise to the 8 T cell receptor beta chains below, sequenced in a study. TCRdb re-derived calls from the RT-PCR reads in MiXCR, one entry per CDR3 protein. The sample yields hundreds of thousands of distinct CDR3 sequences, 13% to 15% seen once. Sequenced material: memory CD4+ T cells from blood. The receptors shown here come from a female donor in good health, serving as a healthy control.

J is TRBJ1-1 and V is TRBV28; D is undetermined. Germline CDR1 and CDR2: MDHEN and SYDVKM. This CDR3 has 13 amino acids. The ends were cut back, 3 bases at V and 1 base at J, with 6 bases in the middle. The CDR3 reads CASSFRRNTEAFF. CDR3 bases: TGTGCCAGCAGTTTTCGGAGGAACACTGAAGCTTTCTTT.

In this sample, this clonotype turned up a few times. The gene calls are TRBV2 and TRBJ2-3; 8 nucleotides agree with TRBD2. The CDR3 extends over 15 amino acids. Per germline, CDR1 SNHLY and CDR2 FYNNEI. V lost 5 bases and J lost 8; bases outside the gene matches: 12. The CDR3 DNA sequence: TGTGCCAGCAGTCAATCGAGCGGGGGATTGGGTACGCAGTATTTT. This encodes CASSQSSGGLGTQYF.

This clonotype was seen at least ten times. The V gene is TRBV29-1, the J gene TRBJ2-3, with no clear D. The V gene lost 0 bases and the J gene lost 3 bases, with 10 bases spanning the gap. The CDR3 length is 14 residues. Germline V lookup: CDR1 SQVTM, CDR2 ANQGSEA. In DNA form, the CDR3 reads TGCAGCGTTGAAGATCCCCCGGGTACAGATACGCAGTATTTT. Translating it yields CSVEDPPGTDTQYF.

In this sample, this clonotype turned up a few times. CDR3: CSASPILRAGAREETQYF. The CDR3 DNA follows: TGCAGTGCTAGTCCAATTCTCCGGGCCGGGGCTAGAGAAGAGACCCAGTACTTC. V usage is TRBV20-1 and J usage is TRBJ2-5; D could derive from TRBD1 or TRBD2 (5 bases each). Germline values: CDR1 DFQATT, CDR2 SNEGSKA (reference sequence). The V and J ends lost 3 bases and 3 bases respectively, with 26 bases between them. CDR3 length: 18 amino acids.

As regards this clonotype: This may come from a read error, since a much larger clone is one base off. The chain uses TRBV5-6 and TRBJ1-1; D may be TRBD1 (5 bases). The V gene's germline CDR1 is SGHDT and CDR2 YYEEEE. Trimming took off 5 bases at V and 0 bases at J, with 14 bases between the two ends. CDR3 length equals 15 residues. CDR3: CASRSSGNMNTEAFF. CDR3 DNA: TGTGCCAGCAGATCTTCAGGGAATATGAACACTGAAGCTTTCTTT. The variable domain in full, with the rest retrieved from reference TRBV5-6 and TRBJ1-1, is DAGVTQSPTHLIKTRGQQVTLRCSPKSGHDTVSWYQQALGQGPQFIFQYYEEEERQRGNFPDRFSGHQFPNYSSELNVNALLLGDSALYLCASRSSGNMNTEAFFGQGTRLTVV.

The V gene is TRBV19, the J gene TRBJ1-5; TRBD1 might be the D (5 bases). Germline CDR1 reads LNHDA; CDR2 reads SQIVND (reference sequence). V shed 5 bases and J shed 3 bases, with 8 bases lying between them. The CDR3 extends over 13 amino acids. The CDR3 is CASSAGHNQPQHF. DNA for the CDR3: TGTGCCAGTAGTGCCGGACACAATCAGCCCCAGCATTTT.

The rearrangement links TRBV20-1 to TRBJ2-7, with D unresolved. The CDR3 has 14 residues. Germline V lookup: CDR1 DFQATT, CDR2 SNEGSKA (reference sequence). V was pared by 3 bases and J by 5 bases, with 17 bases between. The CDR3 loop is CSASARRFPNEQYF. CDR3 DNA: TGCAGTGCTAGTGCCCGACGCTTCCCCAACGAGCAGTACTTC.

This clonotype occurred a few times. This rearrangement joins TRBV5-1 to TRBJ2-2; D unclear. The CDR3 length is 16 residues. CDR1 and CDR2 from the germline V gene are SGHRS and YFSETQ. Deletions cut 0 bases from V and 2 bases from J, with 11 bases between. The CDR3 DNA follows: TGCGCCAGCAGCTTGGCAGCACTTATTAACACCGGGGAGCTGTTTTTT. Translating gives CASSLAALINTGELFF.